The clone carrying this T cell receptor (beta chain) turned up a few times. Its specificity is not known. The sample comes from a study of T cells after yellow fever vaccination. Overall study results and limits: Most clones from primary vaccination were detected again post-booster (just over 95% CD4, 88% CD8). Only a small proportion of the clonotypes turned up in both the CD4 and the CD8 compartments, likely arising from convergent recombination.

This CDR3 contains 14 residues. In germline, CDR1 is SGHRS, CDR2 YFSETQ. Deletions cut 7 bases from V and 3 bases from J, with 13 bases between. A 5'RACE template-switching step, the method used to make TCR cDNA, added a universal primer site and UMIs. TCRdb reprocessed the 5' RACE reads via MiXCR and lists one record per CDR3 protein. The table has nearly 550,000 distinct CDR3 sequences, roughly a fifth seen once. This chain joins TRBV5-1 and TRBJ1-4, with a weak D call TRBD1 (6 bases). This receptor was taken from a man in his thirties or forties who received the YFV17D yellow fever vaccine. The starting material was PBMCs, obtained 15 days after the yellow fever booster vaccination. As DNA, the CDR3 is TGCGCCAGCCAAAATCGGGGGCCTAATGAAAAACTGTTTTTT. Translated, it gives CASQNRGPNEKLFF.